Following are 24 T cell receptor beta chains from one sample sequenced in a study of cytomegalovirus exposure and HLA in healthy donors. Use of 60 Vbeta and 13 Jbeta primers characterized the PCR. Data came from immunoSEQ multiplex PCR; TCRdb stores just in-frame clones and leaves some out. The sample yields about 190,000 clones, 65% to 85% seen once. The material sequenced was PBMCs. These TCRs come from a woman between 18 and 30 years old in good health and CMV-seronegative.

The genes are TRBV19 and TRBJ1-5, with 7 nucleotides matching TRBD1. CDR1 and CDR2 from the germline V gene are LNHDA and SQIVND (reference sequence). Unmatched junction bases numbered 3, after V lost 3 bases and J lost 1 base. The CDR3 totals 15 residues. The CDR3 nucleotides read TGTGCCAGTAGTATGAGGGGGCCGAGCAATCAGCCCCAGCATTTT. Protein: CASSMRGPSNQPQHF.

The chain links TRBV11-2 to TRBJ2-1, with D possibly TRBD2 on 5 matching bases. The length of the CDR3 is 14 residues. The V gene's germline CDR1 is SGHAT and CDR2 FQNNGV. The V end was cut by 1 base, the J end by 4 bases, with 8 bases between. CDR3 protein: CASSLGTEYNEQFF. CDR3 sequence (DNA): TGTGCCAGCAGCTTAGGGACTGAGTACAATGAGCAGTTCTTC.

CDR3 DNA: TGTGCCAGCAGCCAGGATCGGACAGGCCTGAACACTGAAGCTTTCTTT. It codes for CASSQDRTGLNTEAFF. The rearrangement links TRBV4-2 to TRBJ1-1; 7 nucleotides line up with TRBD1. Germline-derived CDR1 and CDR2 are LGHNA and YNFKEQ. This CDR3 region has 16 residues. The J segment lost 0 bases and the V segment lost 3 bases, leaving 7 bases of the junction unmatched.

A few counts support this clone. V gene TRBV30 combines with J gene TRBJ2-2; D call uncertain. Germline assignment: CDR1 GTSNPN and CDR2 SVGIG (reference sequence). The CDR3 covers 12 residues. The V gene lost 1 base and the J gene lost 3 bases, with 3 bases spanning the gap. CDR3 residues: CAWSEHTGELFF. For the CDR3, the DNA is TGTGCCTGGAGTGAGCACACCGGGGAGCTGTTTTTT.

In its sample, this clone was seen once. This sequence joins TRBV27 and TRBJ1-4; 7 bases match TRBD1. The V gene end was trimmed by 2 bases and the J gene end by 10 bases; junction bases not matched to a gene: 19. The CDR3 has 18 residues. Germline assignment: CDR1 MNHEY and CDR2 SMNVEV (reference sequence). The CDR3 sequence is CASSLRTGGPREVGKLFF. CDR3 sequence (DNA): TGTGCCAGCAGTTTACGGACAGGTGGGCCTAGAGAGGTTGGAAAACTGTTTTTT.

The chain employs TRBV10-2 and TRBJ1-1; no clear D gene. The V end was cut by 7 bases, the J end by 1 base, with 4 bases between. The CDR3 runs to 11 residues. Germline CDR1 WSHSY, CDR2 SAAADI. The CDR3 protein is CASIRNTEAFF. CDR3 nucleotide sequence: TGCGCCAGCATTCGGAACACTGAAGCTTTCTTT.

This clone was picked up one time. This chain links TRBV29-1 with TRBJ1-1; TRBD1 matches at 8 bases. CDR1 and CDR2 (germline): SQVTM, ANQGSEA. The CDR3 runs 15 residues. The junction had 10 bases not matched to a gene; V was cut back by 4 bases and J by 3 bases. DNA for the CDR3: TGCAGCGTTGGGGCTGGGAGGACAGGGTACACTGAAGCTTTCTTT. Amino acid sequence: CSVGAGRTGYTEAFF.

This chain connects TRBV27 to TRBJ1-2, with TRBD1 matching over 7 bases. The CDR3 is 13 residues long. V was clipped by 3 bases and J by 6 bases; unmatched bases: 4. The germline gives CDR1 MNHEY, CDR2 SMNVEV (reference sequence). CDR3 coding DNA: TGTGCCAGCAGTTTGCACAGGGGCGATGGCTACACCTTC. Translation: CASSLHRGDGYTF.

The V and J genes are TRBV5-1 and TRBJ1-1; TRBD1 is a possible D gene (5 bases). V was pared by 10 bases and J by 5 bases, with 18 bases between. Germline values: CDR1 SGHRS, CDR2 YFSETQ. The CDR3 is made up of 13 amino acids. In DNA form, the CDR3 reads TGCGCCGTACGCGGGGGAGGGGATACTGAAGCTTTCTTT. It codes for CAVRGGGDTEAFF.

The sample holds one count of this clone. This chain connects TRBV28 to TRBJ2-7; 10 bases line up with TRBD1. The CDR3 contains 17 residues. With V trimmed by 6 bases and J by 3 bases, 14 bases remained unmatched. Germline V CDR1 and CDR2: MDHEN, SYDVKM. CDR3 amino acids: CASSGTGTGDPSYEQYF. CDR3 DNA: TGTGCCAGCAGCGGAACGGGGACAGGGGACCCAAGCTACGAGCAGTACTTC. The whole variable domain, remainder taken from reference TRBV28 and TRBJ2-7, is DVKVTQSSRYLVKRTGEKVFLECVQDMDHENMFWYRQDPGLGLRLIYFSYDVKMKEKGDIPEGYSVSREKKERFSLILESASTNQTSMYLCASSGTGTGDPSYEQYFGPGTRLTVT.

This chain joins TRBV11-2 and TRBJ1-5; the match to TRBD1 covers 9 bases. Germline CDR1 is SGHAT and CDR2 is FQNNGV. V was pared by 8 bases and J by 5 bases, with 10 bases of the junction left unmatched. This CDR3 comprises 15 residues. CDR3 residues: CASGRPGQGHQPQHF. In DNA form, the CDR3 reads TGTGCCAGCGGGAGGCCGGGACAGGGTCATCAGCCCCAGCATTTT.

The CDR3, as DNA: TGTGCCAGCAGCGAAACTAGCGGGAGGGATGAGCAGTTCTTC. Its translation is CASSETSGRDEQFF. The rearrangement uses TRBV6-4 and TRBJ2-1, with 13 bases lining up with TRBD2. The CDR3 contains 14 residues. Germline-derived CDR1 and CDR2 are MRHNA and SNTAGT. Trimming cost V 6 bases and J 8 bases; bases outside gene matches: 4.

V gene TRBV19 combines with J gene TRBJ1-4, with D possibly TRBD1 on 5 matching bases. The germline V gene encodes CDR1 LNHDA and CDR2 SQIVND (reference sequence). V lost 7 bases and J lost 5, with 20 bases in between. The CDR3 runs 16 residues. CDR3 sequence reads: CASTPGGGFWNEKLFF. CDR3 sequence (DNA): TGTGCCAGTACCCCCGGGGGGGGATTTTGGAATGAAAAACTGTTTTTT.

The rearrangement links TRBV7-3 to TRBJ2-1; possible D gene TRBD1, 5 bases. The V gene's germline CDR1 is SGHTA and CDR2 FQGTGA. The V and J ends lost 0 bases and 3 bases respectively, with 12 bases between them. The CDR3 extends over 16 amino acids. The CDR3 sequence is CASSLTSGKGYNEQFF. DNA for the CDR3: TGTGCCAGCAGCTTAACTTCAGGGAAGGGCTACAATGAGCAGTTCTTC.

J is TRBJ2-2 and V is TRBV12-5, with 7 bases identical to TRBD2. With V trimmed by 5 bases and J by 3 bases, 6 bases remained unmatched. This CDR3 region has 15 residues. Germline CDR1 and CDR2: LGHNT and FRNRAP. The chain's CDR3 is CASGRWTSHTGELFF. The CDR3 DNA follows: TGTGCTAGTGGTCGGTGGACTAGTCACACCGGGGAGCTGTTTTTT.

The chain joins TRBV4-3 to TRBJ2-5, with D hard to call. V lost 0 bases to trimming and J lost 2 bases, with 19 bases between them. The CDR3 runs 18 residues. CDR1 is LGHNA, CDR2 YSLEER, per germline. In DNA, the CDR3 is TGCGCCAGCAGCCAAGATCGAGAGGTTAGTCACAATCAAGAGACCCAGTACTTC. It specifies CASSQDREVSHNQETQYF.

This clone has a single count. The chain links TRBV9 to TRBJ1-5; D unclear. The germline gives CDR1 SGDLS, CDR2 YYNGEE. V was pared by 3 bases and J by 0 bases, with 7 bases between. The CDR3 has 14 residues. This chain's CDR3 is CASSGEDSNQPQHF. The CDR3 coding sequence is TGTGCCAGCAGCGGCGAAGATAGCAATCAGCCCCAGCATTTT.

The V and J genes are TRBV15 and TRBJ2-1; 9 bases agree with TRBD1. The V gene end was trimmed by 4 bases and the J gene end by 1 base; junction bases not matched to a gene: 2. CDR1 LNHNV and CDR2 YYDKDF come from the germline V gene (reference sequence). CDR3 length equals 15 residues. CDR3 amino acids: CATSIDRGSYNEQFF. CDR3 nucleotide sequence: TGTGCCACCAGCATTGACAGGGGGTCCTACAATGAGCAGTTCTTC. The full variable domain, with the rest looked up from reference TRBV15 and TRBJ2-1, is DAMVIQNPRYQVTQFGKPVTLSCSQTLNHNVMYWYQQKSSQAPKLLFHYYDKDFNNEADTPDNFQSRRPNTSFCFLDIRSPGLGDTAMYLCATSIDRGSYNEQFFGPGTRLTVL.

This clone was seen a single time. The chain combines TRBV6-5 with TRBJ1-2; possibly TRBD1 for D (5 bases). The CDR3 consists of 15 residues. From germline, CDR1 is MNHEY and CDR2 SVGAGI. The V end was cut by 7 bases, the J end by 7 bases, with 22 bases between. The CDR3 nucleotides are TGTGCCAGCATCAAAGTGGGGGGTGAACGTACTGGCTACACCTTC. Its protein product is CASIKVGGERTGYTF.

The V and J genes are TRBV5-4 and TRBJ1-3; no definite D call. The CDR3 spans 16 residues. V shed 0 bases and J shed 0 bases, with 10 bases lying between them. Germline CDR1 and CDR2: SGHNT and YYREEE (reference sequence). The CDR3 nucleotides read TGTGCCAGCAGCTTGGGTCGTTACTCCTCTGGAAACACCATATATTTT. This sequence encodes CASSLGRYSSGNTIYF.

This clone was seen only once. This rearrangement joins TRBV5-4 to TRBJ2-3; 9 bases are a match to TRBD2. This CDR3 is built from 15 residues. The V and J ends lost 4 bases and 0 bases, in that order; junction bases with no gene match: 3. The V gene's germline CDR1 is SGHNT and CDR2 YYREEE (reference sequence). The CDR3 nucleotides are TGTGCCAGCAGCCGCGGGGGGGCCAGCACAGATACGCAGTATTTT. Amino acid sequence: CASSRGGASTDTQYF.

The CDR3 DNA reads as TGTGCCAGTAGTCCCTCGGGACTAGTGGGGGGGAATGAGCAGTTCTTC. It yields the protein CASSPSGLVGGNEQFF. The chain links TRBV19 to TRBJ2-1; 8 positions agree with TRBD2. CDR1 is LNHDA and CDR2 is SQIVND in the germline V gene (reference sequence). V lost 5 bases, J lost 7 bases, and 13 bases stayed unmatched. CDR3 length: 16 residues.

V and J are TRBV5-1 and TRBJ1-1; TRBD1 matches 12 bases. CDR1 is SGHRS, CDR2 YFSETQ, per germline. The CDR3 totals 18 residues. With 0 bases clipped from V and 5 bases from J, the junction kept 11 bases outside the gene matches. This CDR3 is CASSLAAGDRGRGTEAFF. The CDR3 nucleotides are TGCGCCAGCAGCTTGGCCGCCGGGGACAGGGGGCGGGGGACTGAAGCTTTCTTT.

The chain links TRBV5-1 to TRBJ1-5; 7 bases line up with TRBD1. The J segment lost 3 bases and the V segment lost 1 base, leaving 4 bases of the junction unmatched. The CDR3 length is 15 residues. Germline CDR1 is SGHRS and CDR2 is YFSETQ. The CDR3 protein is CASSLTTGYNQPQHF. The CDR3, as DNA: TGCGCCAGCAGCTTGACGACAGGGTACAATCAGCCCCAGCATTTT.